These 13 T cell receptor beta chains originate from one sample sequenced in a study of blood T cell repertoires in COVID-19. Sequencing used immunoSEQ multiplex PCR; TCRdb keeps in-frame clones, though not all of them. The sample records over 70,000 clones, about 79% being singletons. Material: peripheral blood. All receptors derive from a woman in her sixties or seventies with acute or convalescent COVID-19.

This clone was seen a few times. V gene TRBV10-2 combines with J gene TRBJ1-5; D perhaps matches TRBD1 (5 bases). The germline gives CDR1 WSHSY, CDR2 SAAADI. The CDR3 runs 14 residues. V was shortened by 6 bases and J by 4 bases, with 13 bases between the two germline ends. CDR3 sequence reads: CASREGQVNQPQHF. The CDR3 DNA reads TGCGCCAGCAGGGAAGGACAAGTTAATCAGCCCCAGCATTTT.

The chain employs TRBV18 and TRBJ1-1, with D possibly TRBD1 on 5 matching bases. V was clipped by 3 bases and J by 8 bases, with 13 bases between them. The V gene's germline CDR1 is KGHSH and CDR2 LQKENI. The CDR3 runs to 13 residues. The CDR3 DNA follows: TGTGCCAGCTCACCGCTCCGCGGGGCGGAAGCTTTCTTT. Translated: CASSPLRGAEAFF.

V usage is TRBV28 and J usage is TRBJ1-1; the match to TRBD1 covers 9 bases. The CDR3 has 16 amino acids. With 3 bases clipped from V and 4 bases from J, the junction kept 9 bases outside the gene matches. Germline V lookup: CDR1 MDHEN, CDR2 SYDVKM. The CDR3 DNA sequence: TGTGCCAGCAGTTTGCCCCCGGGACAGGGCCTCACTGAAGCTTTCTTT. Encoded protein: CASSLPPGQGLTEAFF.

The V gene is TRBV10-1, the J gene TRBJ2-5; the match to TRBD2 covers 9 bases. V gave up 4 bases and J gave up 5 bases; unmatched junction bases: 2. Germline values: CDR1 WNHNN, CDR2 SYGVQD (reference sequence). This CDR3 has 13 amino acids. The CDR3 sequence: CASSGGLAETQYF. CDR3 sequence (DNA): TGCGCCAGCAGTGGGGGACTAGCCGAGACCCAGTACTTC.

The chain joins TRBV15 to TRBJ2-5, with 10 bases lining up with TRBD2. The CDR3 has 15 residues. Germline V gene lookup returns CDR1 LNHNV and CDR2 YYDKDF (reference sequence). V dropped 3 bases and J dropped 5; count of bases not matched to a gene: 6. CDR3 bases: TGTGCCACCAGCAGCTCTAGCGGGAGCTCGGAGACCCAGTACTTC. It yields the protein CATSSSSGSSETQYF.

This chain joins TRBV4-1 and TRBJ1-2; D might be TRBD1 (5 bases). Germline loops: CDR1 MGHRA, CDR2 YSYEKL. The CDR3 sequence is 16 residues long. V lost 2 bases, J lost 4 bases, and 17 bases lay in between. The CDR3 sequence: CASSQPTGTIPYGYTF. As DNA, the CDR3 is TGCGCCAGCAGCCAACCTACAGGAACCATCCCCTATGGCTACACCTTC.

V usage is TRBV7-2 and J usage is TRBJ2-6, with TRBD2 matching over 7 bases. CDR3 length: 18 amino acids. V was pared by 1 base and J by 0 bases, with 6 bases of the junction left unmatched. Germline CDR1 and CDR2: SGHTA and FQGNSA. CDR3 amino acids: CASSLVGGFSSGANVLTF. The CDR3 DNA reads TGTGCCAGCAGCTTAGTGGGGGGGTTTAGCTCTGGGGCCAACGTCCTGACTTTC.

The chain uses TRBV6-5 and TRBJ1-2; no reliable D call. CDR1 and CDR2 (germline): MNHEY, SVGAGI. The CDR3 extends over 13 amino acids. V was pared by 6 bases and J by 2 bases, with 10 bases between. CDR3 DNA sequence: TGTGCCAGCAGCACAGTTCCCAACTATGGCTACACCTTC. It encodes CASSTVPNYGYTF.

The chain joins TRBV18 to TRBJ2-4; TRBD1 aligns across 9 bases. This CDR3 is built from 20 residues. V lost 2 bases, J lost 0 bases, and 14 bases stayed unmatched. CDR1 and CDR2 from the germline V gene are KGHSH and LQKENI. The CDR3 sequence: CASSPVPGQGTMLAKNIQYF. The CDR3 DNA reads as TGTGCCAGCTCACCAGTCCCGGGACAGGGAACCATGTTAGCCAAAAACATTCAGTACTTC. Full variable domain (outside the CDR3, taken from reference TRBV18 and TRBJ2-4): NAGVMQNPRHLVRRRGQEARLRCSPMKGHSHVYWYRQLPEEGLKFMVYLQKENIIDESGMPKERFSAEFPKEGPSILRIQQVVRGDSAAYFCASSPVPGQGTMLAKNIQYFGAGTRLSVL.

J is TRBJ1-5 and V is TRBV18, with no clear D. This CDR3 contains 17 residues. V lost 1 base and J lost 2, with 15 bases in between. Germline CDR1 is KGHSH and CDR2 is LQKENI. CDR3 sequence reads: CASSPLSQTNGNQPQHF. The CDR3 DNA follows: TGTGCCAGCTCACCACTATCACAGACGAATGGCAATCAGCCCCAGCATTTT. The entire variable domain, with the rest obtained from reference TRBV18 and TRBJ1-5, is as follows: NAGVMQNPRHLVRRRGQEARLRCSPMKGHSHVYWYRQLPEEGLKFMVYLQKENIIDESGMPKERFSAEFPKEGPSILRIQQVVRGDSAAYFCASSPLSQTNGNQPQHFGDGTRLSIL.

The rearrangement uses TRBV10-3 and TRBJ1-5; possibly TRBD1 for D (6 bases). V was clipped by 2 bases and J by 9 bases, with 11 bases between them. From germline, CDR1 is ENHRY and CDR2 SYGVKD. This CDR3 is 13 amino acids long. CDR3 amino acids: CAISEDRSRPQHF. CDR3 sequence (DNA): TGTGCCATCAGTGAGGACAGGTCTCGGCCCCAGCATTTT.

V gene TRBV5-1 combines with J gene TRBJ2-1; D is possibly TRBD1 (6 bases). Deletions cut 2 bases from V and 8 bases from J, with 11 bases between. The CDR3 sequence is 13 residues long. CDR1 and CDR2 (germline): SGHRS, YFSETQ. This CDR3 reads CASSLQGWDEQFF. CDR3 DNA sequence: TGCGCCAGCAGCTTACAGGGTTGGGATGAGCAGTTCTTC.

This clone was seen once. V is TRBV5-1 and J is TRBJ2-3; a weak D match, TRBD1 (6 bases). V lost 4 bases and J 0 bases, leaving 12 bases between the germline ends. CDR1 and CDR2 from the germline V gene are SGHRS and YFSETQ. This CDR3 is 15 amino acids long. As DNA, the CDR3 is TGCGCCAGCAGCGTAATACAGGGAAGCACAGATACGCAGTATTTT. Protein sequence: CASSVIQGSTDTQYF.